The 25 T cell receptor beta chains below come from one sample, sequenced in a study of blood T cell repertoires in COVID-19. Profiled with immunoSEQ multiplex PCR; TCRdb holds only in-frame clones, not every one. The sample shows 70,000 or so clones, around 74% of them seen only once. What was sequenced was peripheral blood. These receptor sequences come from a man aged 55 to 70 with COVID-19, enrolled during active disease.

This clone was picked up many times. The genes are TRBV12-3 or TRBV12-4 and TRBJ2-2, with a possible D match to TRBD2 (5 bases). The V and J ends lost 7 bases and 4 bases respectively, with 10 bases between them. The CDR3 covers 13 residues. Here the CDR3 DNA reads TGTGCCAGCAATGCGGGTGGCACCGGGGAGCTGTTTTTT. It translates to CASNAGGTGELFF.

The V and J genes are TRBV14 and TRBJ1-2; D possibly corresponds to TRBD1 (6 bases). Per the germline V gene, CDR1 is SGHDN and CDR2 is FVKESK. V was trimmed by 4 bases and J by 4 bases, leaving 7 bases between them. CDR3 length: 12 residues. The CDR3 region has the DNA TGTGCCAGCAGCCCAGGGGTCTATGGCTACACCTTC. It encodes CASSPGVYGYTF. Drawing the rest from reference TRBV14 and TRBJ1-2, the complete variable domain is EAGVTQFPSHSVIEKGQTVTLRCDPISGHDNLYWYRRVMGKEIKFLLHFVKESKQDESGMPNNRFLAERTGGTYSTLKVQPAELEDSGVYFCASSPGVYGYTFGSGTRLTVV.

V is TRBV7-3 and J is TRBJ2-1, with 8 bases fitting TRBD1. The V gene's germline CDR1 is SGHTA and CDR2 FQGTGA. V was pared by 5 bases and J by 9 bases, with 6 bases of the junction left unmatched. CDR3 length: 13 amino acids. The CDR3 nucleotides read TGTGCCAGCAGCACTACAGGGGGTGGTGAGCAGTTCTTC. Encoded protein: CASSTTGGGEQFF.

The chain joins TRBV3-1 (or the pseudogene TRBV3-2) to TRBJ2-5; perhaps TRBD1 as D (5 bases). Looked up from germline, CDR1 is LGHDT and CDR2 is YNNKEL (reference sequence). The CDR3 is 11 amino acids. V was cut by 0 bases and J by 9 bases, with 5 bases left in between. This CDR3 is CASSQEGAQYF. Written as DNA, the CDR3 is TGTGCCAGCAGCCAAGAAGGGGCCCAGTACTTC.

The chain combines TRBV18 with TRBJ1-4; 9 bases line up with TRBD1. CDR1 is KGHSH, CDR2 LQKENI, per germline. The V segment lost 2 bases and the J segment 8 bases; nucleotides outside the gene matches: 6. This CDR3 contains 15 residues. CDR3 in amino acids: CASSPMTGGEEKLFF. CDR3 nucleotides: TGTGCCAGCTCACCAATGACAGGGGGGGAAGAAAAACTGTTTTTT. Combining the CDR3 with reference TRBV18 and TRBJ1-4 gives the whole variable domain NAGVMQNPRHLVRRRGQEARLRCSPMKGHSHVYWYRQLPEEGLKFMVYLQKENIIDESGMPKERFSAEFPKEGPSILRIQQVVRGDSAAYFCASSPMTGGEEKLFFGSGTQLSVL.

The genes are TRBV24-1 and TRBJ2-5, with 8 bases lining up with TRBD2. This CDR3 is built from 17 residues. The junction had 11 bases not matched to a gene; V was cut back by 1 base and J by 5 bases. Germline CDR1 reads KGHDR; CDR2 reads SFDVKD. The chain's CDR3 is CATSDLRGREGKETQYF. Here the CDR3 DNA reads TGTGCCACCAGTGATTTAAGGGGACGGGAGGGCAAGGAGACCCAGTACTTC.

The genes are TRBV2 and TRBJ2-2, with TRBD2 as a possible D gene (5 bases). The germline gives CDR1 SNHLY, CDR2 FYNNEI. This CDR3 spans 12 amino acids. Trimming pared 3 bases from V and 8 bases from J, leaving 7 bases between. The CDR3 is CASSDRGGELFF. DNA for the CDR3: TGTGCCAGCAGTGATCGGGGAGGGGAGCTGTTTTTT.

The chain recombines TRBV5-1 with TRBJ1-5; 8 bases line up with TRBD1. From germline, CDR1 is SGHRS and CDR2 YFSETQ. The V gene end was trimmed by 4 bases and the J gene end by 2 bases; junction bases not matched to a gene: 8. This CDR3 has 16 residues. In DNA form, the CDR3 reads TGCGCCAGCAGCCAGGGGACAGGCGGAGGCAATCAGCCCCAGCATTTT. This codes for CASSQGTGGGNQPQHF.

V usage is TRBV7-2 and J usage is TRBJ2-1; D may be TRBD2 (6 bases). The length of the CDR3 is 14 residues. V lost 5 bases to trimming and J lost 8 bases, with 16 bases between them. Looked up from germline, CDR1 is SGHTA and CDR2 is FQGNSA. DNA for the CDR3: TGTGCCAGCAGCCTCGGATTAGCGGAGGATGAGCAGTTCTTC. It is translated as CASSLGLAEDEQFF. The full variable domain, in which reference TRBV7-2 and TRBJ2-1 provide the parts outside the CDR3, is GAGVSQSPSNKVTEKGKDVELRCDPISGHTALYWYRQSLGQGLEFLIYFQGNSAPDKSGLPSDRFSAERTGGSVSTLTIQRTQQEDSAVYLCASSLGLAEDEQFFGPGTRLTVL.

This clone was seen just once. This sequence joins TRBV5-1 and TRBJ2-1, with 9 bases aligning to TRBD2. Looked up from germline, CDR1 is SGHRS and CDR2 is YFSETQ. The length of the CDR3 is 13 residues. J gave up 9 bases and V 4 bases, and 5 bases lay outside the gene matches. The CDR3 DNA reads TGCGCCAGCAGCCCGACTAGCGGCGGTGAGCAGTTCTTC. Protein: CASSPTSGGEQFF.

The chain carries TRBV7-9 and TRBJ2-2; D is perhaps TRBD2 (6 bases). CDR3 length: 15 residues. The V gene lost 3 bases and the J gene lost 6 bases, with 14 bases spanning the gap. Germline assignment: CDR1 SEHNR and CDR2 FQNEAQ (reference sequence). The CDR3 protein is CASSFVGRRAGELFF. As DNA, the CDR3 is TGTGCCAGCAGCTTCGTGGGGCGGAGGGCCGGGGAGCTGTTTTTT.

The CDR3 loop reads CASSDALAGDNEQFF. CDR3 in DNA: TGTGCCAGCAGTGACGCGCTAGCGGGAGACAATGAGCAGTTCTTC. The rearrangement uses TRBV2 and TRBJ2-1; 10 bases match TRBD2. The CDR3 extends over 15 amino acids. After removal of 3 bases from V and 5 bases from J, the junction contained 4 bases not matched to a gene. Germline-derived CDR1 and CDR2 are SNHLY and FYNNEI.

The CDR3 spells CASRASGSSYEQYF. CDR3 nucleotides: TGTGCCAGCAGGGCTAGCGGGAGCTCCTACGAGCAGTACTTC. The chain uses TRBV3-1 (or the pseudogene TRBV3-2) and TRBJ2-7, with TRBD2 identical over 10 bases. V lost 6 bases and J lost 0; bases outside the gene matches: 2. The length of the CDR3 is 14 residues. CDR1 LGHDT and CDR2 YNNKEL come from the germline V gene (reference sequence).

In this sample, this clone turned up a few times. Other DNA variants within this sample encode the same CDR3. J is TRBJ2-7 and V is TRBV28, with 7 bases lining up with TRBD2. The CDR3 consists of 15 residues. Germline V gene sequence: CDR1 MDHEN, CDR2 SYDVKM. Losses at the gene ends were 3 bases for V and 2 bases for J; bases not matched to a gene: 7. CDR3: CASSLSGGGTYEQYF. CDR3 in DNA: TGTGCCAGCAGTTTGAGTGGCGGGGGTACCTACGAGCAGTACTTC.

Regarding this clone: One end of the junction fails to match germline, which may point to a read error. The rearrangement joins TRBV29-1 to TRBJ2-1; tentative D call: TRBD1 (5 bases). The CDR3 loop spans 14 amino acids. The germline gives CDR1 SQVTM, CDR2 ANQGSEA. The CDR3 bases are TGCAGCGTTGCTATGCAGACAGTCTACAGTGAGCAGTTCTTC. This codes for CSVAMQTVYSEQFF.

The rearrangement uses TRBV9 and TRBJ2-5, with D perhaps TRBD1 (6 bases). This CDR3 contains 14 residues. Trimming cost V 4 bases and J 4 bases, with 14 bases left between them. The germline V gene has CDR1 SGDLS and CDR2 YYNGEE. CDR3 protein: CASSTSTGLETQYF. The CDR3 DNA reads TGTGCCAGCAGCACCTCGACAGGCTTAGAGACCCAGTACTTC.

This clone was observed a few times. In DNA, the CDR3 is TGCGCCAGCAGCTTCCCGACAGGGACGGACGGGGAGCTGTTTTTT. Its protein is CASSFPTGTDGELFF. This sequence joins TRBV5-1 and TRBJ2-2, with 7 positions matching TRBD1. The CDR3 contains 15 residues. After removal of 2 bases from V and 7 bases from J, the junction contained 8 bases not matched to a gene. Germline assignment: CDR1 SGHRS and CDR2 YFSETQ.

This chain connects TRBV2 to TRBJ2-3; D remains unclear. Trimming left V 5 bases short and J 2 bases short, with 17 bases between. Germline CDR1 and CDR2: SNHLY and FYNNEI. The CDR3 loop spans 16 amino acids. The CDR3 DNA is TGTGCCAGCAGTCCAACTACACTGACCCTCACAGATACGCAGTATTTT. It specifies CASSPTTLTLTDTQYF.

The chain joins TRBV7-9 to TRBJ2-2; weak D call: TRBD2 (5 bases). Germline V gene sequence: CDR1 SEHNR, CDR2 FQNEAQ (reference sequence). Deletions cut 10 bases from V and 7 bases from J, with 13 bases between. This CDR3 has 12 residues. In nucleotides, the CDR3 is TGTGCCACCTTTCCGGGGTACGGGGAGCTGTTTTTT. It codes for CATFPGYGELFF.

Comments on this clone: Other nucleotide sequences from this sample produce the same CDR3. J is TRBJ1-1 and V is TRBV9; D possibly corresponds to TRBD1 (6 bases). The CDR3 length is 15 residues. In germline, CDR1 is SGDLS, CDR2 YYNGEE. Trimming cost V 0 bases and J 0 bases, with 9 bases left between them. The CDR3 is CASSVGDRMNTEAFF. DNA of the CDR3: TGTGCCAGCAGCGTAGGTGACAGGATGAACACTGAAGCTTTCTTT.

This clone came up a few times. This chain joins TRBV11-2 and TRBJ2-5, with D possibly matching TRBD2 (6 bases). The germline V and J ends were trimmed by 6 bases and 5 bases, with 13 bases remaining between them. Germline V gene data show CDR1 as SGHAT and CDR2 as FQNNGV. This CDR3 contains 13 residues. The CDR3 loop reads CASRSIREETQYF. The CDR3 bases are TGTGCCAGCAGATCCATACGGGAGGAGACCCAGTACTTC.

This clone was detected only a few times. The chain joins TRBV2 to TRBJ2-1; D is uncertain. The CDR3 contains 13 residues. CDR1 and CDR2 from the germline V gene are SNHLY and FYNNEI. V lost 6 bases and J lost 6, with 12 bases in between. The CDR3 protein is CASRTPSPNEQFF. CDR3 nucleotides: TGTGCCAGCAGGACTCCCTCTCCCAATGAGCAGTTCTTC.

The J gene is TRBJ2-1, the V gene TRBV6-1; 9 bases match TRBD2. The CDR3 length is 15 residues. CDR1 MNHNS and CDR2 SASEGT come from the germline V gene. After removal of 3 bases from V and 6 bases from J, the junction contained 6 bases not matched to a gene. CDR3 sequence: CASSDFGTSSNEQFF. CDR3 DNA: TGTGCCAGCAGTGATTTCGGGACTAGCTCCAATGAGCAGTTCTTC.

In DNA, the CDR3 is TGTGCCAGCAGCAAGAGGATCACCCATACGCAGTATTTT. Its protein is CASSKRITHTQYF. This chain connects TRBV21-1 to TRBJ2-3; the table's D call TRBD2 went unverified against the DNA. TRBV21-1 is classified as a pseudogene. The CDR3 loop spans 13 amino acids.

This clone qualifies as medium-sized (0.01 to 0.1%). In the same sample, other DNA sequences code for this CDR3. The chain joins TRBV2 to TRBJ2-7; TRBD2 agrees at 11 bases. The length of the CDR3 is 14 residues. V gave up 7 bases and J gave up 7 bases; unmatched junction bases: 9. Germline-derived CDR1 and CDR2 are SNHLY and FYNNEI. CDR3 in DNA: TGTGCCAGCAAAGCTAGCGGGGGGCGGGGTGAGCAGTACTTC. Its protein product is CASKASGGRGEQYF.